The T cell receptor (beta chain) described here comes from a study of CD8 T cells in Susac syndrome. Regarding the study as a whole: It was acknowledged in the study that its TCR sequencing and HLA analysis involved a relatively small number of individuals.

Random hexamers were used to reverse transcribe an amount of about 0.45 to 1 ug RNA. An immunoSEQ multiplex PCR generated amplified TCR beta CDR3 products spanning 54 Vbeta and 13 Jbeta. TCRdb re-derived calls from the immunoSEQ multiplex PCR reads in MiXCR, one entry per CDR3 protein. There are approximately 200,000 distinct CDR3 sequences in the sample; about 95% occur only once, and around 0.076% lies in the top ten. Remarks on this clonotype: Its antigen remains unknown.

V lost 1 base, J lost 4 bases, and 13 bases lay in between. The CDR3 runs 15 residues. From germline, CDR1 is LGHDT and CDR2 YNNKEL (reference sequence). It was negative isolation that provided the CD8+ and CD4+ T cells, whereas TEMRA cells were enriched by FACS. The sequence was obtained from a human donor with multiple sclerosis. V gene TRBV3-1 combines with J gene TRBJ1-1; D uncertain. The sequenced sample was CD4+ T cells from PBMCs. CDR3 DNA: TGTGCCAGCAGCCAAGTTCGGGGATTGGGCACTGAAGCTTTCTTT. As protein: CASSQVRGLGTEAFF.